The sequence of this TCR beta chain was determined in a study of T cells in Graves' hyperthyroidism and ophthalmopathy. There are many counts of this clonotype. Its antigen is undetermined. Unmatched junction bases numbered 3, after V lost 4 bases and J lost 3 bases. CDR1 SGHTA and CDR2 FQGNSA come from the germline V gene. The CDR3 sequence is 16 residues long. RNA transcripts gave rise to amplified TCR beta CDR3 regions. Initially, a first-round RT-PCR of the TCR CDR3 employed the HTBI primer set. Using its own MiXCR run on the multiplex PCR reads, TCRdb lists one record per CDR3 protein. The repertoire holds a few hundred thousand distinct CDR3 sequences, with roughly an eighth as singletons. Uncontrolled infections, other autoimmune diseases, pregnancy or lactation led to exclusion of patients. Study-level points and caveats: Most thyroid clonotypes that were expanded above 0.001 also turned up in blood.

The sequencing sample was made of blood. This receptor was identified in a woman aged 18-30 years with Graves' hyperthyroidism. The V and J genes are TRBV7-2 and TRBJ2-5; 15 bases are a match to TRBD2. This CDR3 reads CASSSWTSGREETQYF. The CDR3 nucleotides are TGTGCCAGCAGCTCCTGGACTAGCGGGAGGGAAGAGACCCAGTACTTC.